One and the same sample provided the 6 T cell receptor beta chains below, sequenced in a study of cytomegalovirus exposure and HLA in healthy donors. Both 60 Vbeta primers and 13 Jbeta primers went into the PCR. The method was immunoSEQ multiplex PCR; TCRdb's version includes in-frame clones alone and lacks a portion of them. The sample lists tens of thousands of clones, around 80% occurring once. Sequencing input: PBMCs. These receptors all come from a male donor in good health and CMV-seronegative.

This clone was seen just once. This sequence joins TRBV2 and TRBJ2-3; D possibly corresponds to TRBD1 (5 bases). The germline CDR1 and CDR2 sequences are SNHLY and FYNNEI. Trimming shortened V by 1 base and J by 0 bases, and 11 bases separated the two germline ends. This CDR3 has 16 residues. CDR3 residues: CASSEGFRASTDTQYF. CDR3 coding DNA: TGTGCCAGCAGTGAAGGGTTCAGGGCTAGCACAGATACGCAGTATTTT.

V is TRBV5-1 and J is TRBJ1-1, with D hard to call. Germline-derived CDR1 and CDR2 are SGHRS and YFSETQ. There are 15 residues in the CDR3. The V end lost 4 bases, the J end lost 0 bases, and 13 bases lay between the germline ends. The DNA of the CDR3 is TGCGCCAGCAGCCCCGGAGGGCAGATGAACACTGAAGCTTTCTTT. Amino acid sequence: CASSPGGQMNTEAFF.

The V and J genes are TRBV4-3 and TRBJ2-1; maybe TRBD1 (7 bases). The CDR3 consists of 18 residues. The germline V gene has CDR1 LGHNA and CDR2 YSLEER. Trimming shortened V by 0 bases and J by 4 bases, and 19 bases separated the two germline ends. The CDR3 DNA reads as TGCGCCAGCAGCCAAGATACTGGGAGGACAGGCCGTTACAATGAGCAGTTCTTC. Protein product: CASSQDTGRTGRYNEQFF.

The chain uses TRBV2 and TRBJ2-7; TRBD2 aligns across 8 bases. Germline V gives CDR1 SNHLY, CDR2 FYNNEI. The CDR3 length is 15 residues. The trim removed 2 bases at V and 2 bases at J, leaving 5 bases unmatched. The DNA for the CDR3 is TGTGCCAGCAGTGAACGTAGCGGGGTTACCTACGAGCAGTACTTC. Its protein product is CASSERSGVTYEQYF. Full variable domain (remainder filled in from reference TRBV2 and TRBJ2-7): EPEVTQTPSHQVTQMGQEVILRCVPISNHLYFYWYRQILGQKVEFLVSFYNNEISEKSEIFDDQFSVERPDGSNFTLKIRSTKLEDSAMYFCASSERSGVTYEQYFGPGTRLTVT.

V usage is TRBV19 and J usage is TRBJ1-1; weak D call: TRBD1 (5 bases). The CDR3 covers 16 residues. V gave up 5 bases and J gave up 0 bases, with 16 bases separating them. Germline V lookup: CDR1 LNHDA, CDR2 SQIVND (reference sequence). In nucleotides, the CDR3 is TGTGCCAGTAGTCCTCTAGTGGAGGGGATGAACACTGAAGCTTTCTTT. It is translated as CASSPLVEGMNTEAFF.

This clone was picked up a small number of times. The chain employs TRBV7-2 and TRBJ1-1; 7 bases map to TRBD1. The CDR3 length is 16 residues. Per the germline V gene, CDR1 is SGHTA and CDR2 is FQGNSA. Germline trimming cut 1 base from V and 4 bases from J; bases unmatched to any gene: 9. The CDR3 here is CASSLVGGQGVTEAFF. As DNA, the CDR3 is TGTGCCAGCAGCTTAGTAGGGGGGCAGGGGGTCACTGAAGCTTTCTTT. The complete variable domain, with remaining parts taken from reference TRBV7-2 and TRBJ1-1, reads GAGVSQSPSNKVTEKGKDVELRCDPISGHTALYWYRQSLGQGLEFLIYFQGNSAPDKSGLPSDRFSAERTGGSVSTLTIQRTQQEDSAVYLCASSLVGGQGVTEAFFGQGTRLTVV.